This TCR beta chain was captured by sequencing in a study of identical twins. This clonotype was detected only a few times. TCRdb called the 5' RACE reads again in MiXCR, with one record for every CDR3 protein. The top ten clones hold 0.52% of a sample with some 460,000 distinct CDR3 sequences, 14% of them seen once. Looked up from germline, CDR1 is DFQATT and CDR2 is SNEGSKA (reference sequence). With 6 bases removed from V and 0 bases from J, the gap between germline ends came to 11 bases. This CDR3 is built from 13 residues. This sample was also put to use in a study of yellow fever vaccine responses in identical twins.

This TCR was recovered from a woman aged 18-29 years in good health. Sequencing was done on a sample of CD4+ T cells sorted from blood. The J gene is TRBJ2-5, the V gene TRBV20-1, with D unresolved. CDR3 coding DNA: TGCAGTGCCCCCCACAGAGACCAAGAGACCCAGTACTTC. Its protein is CSAPHRDQETQYF.